The 10 T cell receptor beta chains below all came from one sample that was sequenced in a study of blood T cell repertoires in COVID-19 (dated by TCRdb to the early 2020s). The library was built by means of the immunoSEQ multiplex PCR assay. TCRdb limited this immuneACCESS table to in-frame rearrangements with V and J called. A share of clones is missing; checked studies link under half to unresolved V genes, and the rest is unexplained. This sample holds 85,000 to 100,000 clones; 79% were observed only once. Around 18% of the sample is in the top ten clones. The sequencing sample was made of peripheral blood. The receptors were gathered from a woman older than 75 with active or convalescent COVID-19.

The chain links TRBV7-2 to TRBJ2-5, with 8 bases lining up with TRBD1. Germline V lookup: CDR1 SGHTA, CDR2 FQGNSA. This CDR3 is built from 17 residues. Trimming took 5 bases from V and 1 from J; bases not matched to a gene: 12. For the CDR3, the DNA is TGTGCCAGCAGCCGCGGAGGGACAGGAGATCTCCAAGAGACCCAGTACTTC. Translated, it gives CASSRGGTGDLQETQYF.

The CDR3, as DNA: TGTGCCAGCACCCCAGCGGGAACTTGGGCAGATACGCAGTATTTT. It is translated as CASTPAGTWADTQYF. The chain employs TRBV28 and TRBJ2-3, with TRBD2 identical over 7 bases. The CDR3 runs 15 residues. Germline CDR1 is MDHEN and CDR2 is SYDVKM. Trimming removed 7 bases from V and 4 bases from J; junction bases left unmatched: 11.

Within the sample, this clone is medium-sized. This rearrangement joins TRBV6-1 to TRBJ2-5; D unresolved. This CDR3 contains 13 residues. Deletions cut 2 bases from V and 5 bases from J, with 9 bases between. The germline V gene has CDR1 MNHNS and CDR2 SASEGT. The CDR3, as DNA: TGTGCCAGCAGTGAAACGGAGTTGGAGACCCAGTACTTC. This translates into CASSETELETQYF.

V gene TRBV11-3 combines with J gene TRBJ2-3, with 9 bases identical to TRBD2. V was clipped by 5 bases and J by 1 base; unmatched bases: 4. There are 15 residues in the CDR3. The germline CDR1 and CDR2 sequences are SGHNT and YENEEA. CDR3 protein: CASSLSGSGTDTQYF. As DNA, the CDR3 is TGTGCCAGCAGCCTTAGCGGGAGTGGCACAGATACGCAGTATTTT.

This chain links TRBV7-2 with TRBJ2-1, with TRBD2 identical over 11 bases. Germline lookup yields CDR1 SGHTA and CDR2 FQGNSA. The CDR3 is made up of 15 amino acids. Trimming cost V 1 base and J 4 bases; bases outside gene matches: 0. CDR3 sequence: CASSLGTSGYNEQFF. DNA for the CDR3: TGTGCCAGCAGCTTAGGGACTAGCGGGTACAATGAGCAGTTCTTC.

J is TRBJ1-5 and V is TRBV10-3; 8 bases agree with TRBD1. This CDR3 is 15 amino acids long. V lost 5 bases, J lost 8 bases, and 11 bases stayed unmatched. Germline V CDR1 and CDR2: ENHRY, SYGVKD. The CDR3 sequence is CAISPGQVIGEPQHF. The CDR3 DNA reads as TGTGCCATCAGTCCGGGACAGGTAATCGGAGAGCCCCAGCATTTT.

J is TRBJ2-1 and V is TRBV28; 13 bases fit TRBD2. The trim removed 4 bases at V and 5 bases at J, leaving 2 bases unmatched. The CDR3 has 15 residues. Germline V gene data show CDR1 as MDHEN and CDR2 as SYDVKM. The CDR3 reads CASSSGTSGDNEQFF. CDR3 nucleotide sequence: TGTGCCAGCAGTTCCGGGACTAGCGGGGACAATGAGCAGTTCTTC. Complete variable domain (other parts from reference TRBV28 and TRBJ2-1): DVKVTQSSRYLVKRTGEKVFLECVQDMDHENMFWYRQDPGLGLRLIYFSYDVKMKEKGDIPEGYSVSREKKERFSLILESASTNQTSMYLCASSSGTSGDNEQFFGPGTRLTVL.

V gene TRBV10-2 combines with J gene TRBJ2-1, with 15 bases aligning to TRBD2. V was pared by 6 bases and J by 1 base, with 10 bases of the junction left unmatched. Germline loops: CDR1 WSHSY, CDR2 SAAADI. The CDR3 spans 19 residues. The CDR3 is CASSGLAGGTGQSYNEQFF. In nucleotides, the CDR3 is TGCGCCAGCAGCGGACTAGCGGGAGGGACTGGGCAATCCTACAATGAGCAGTTCTTC.

This clone came up many times. J is TRBJ2-5 and V is TRBV15; D is uncertain. The germline gives CDR1 LNHNV, CDR2 YYDKDF (reference sequence). The CDR3 has 13 amino acids. Trimming cost V 0 bases and J 2 bases, with 4 bases left between them. In nucleotides, the CDR3 is TGTGCCACCAGCAGAGACCCTCAAGAGACCCAGTACTTC. Translation gives CATSRDPQETQYF.

This sequence joins TRBV9 and TRBJ2-5; 11 bases align to TRBD2. CDR3 length equals 15 residues. The V gene's germline CDR1 is SGDLS and CDR2 YYNGEE. Trimming removed 0 bases from V and 7 bases from J; junction bases left unmatched: 5. CDR3 amino acids: CASSVGSGRVRTQYF. The CDR3 DNA reads TGTGCCAGCAGCGTAGGTAGCGGGAGGGTGCGGACCCAGTACTTC.